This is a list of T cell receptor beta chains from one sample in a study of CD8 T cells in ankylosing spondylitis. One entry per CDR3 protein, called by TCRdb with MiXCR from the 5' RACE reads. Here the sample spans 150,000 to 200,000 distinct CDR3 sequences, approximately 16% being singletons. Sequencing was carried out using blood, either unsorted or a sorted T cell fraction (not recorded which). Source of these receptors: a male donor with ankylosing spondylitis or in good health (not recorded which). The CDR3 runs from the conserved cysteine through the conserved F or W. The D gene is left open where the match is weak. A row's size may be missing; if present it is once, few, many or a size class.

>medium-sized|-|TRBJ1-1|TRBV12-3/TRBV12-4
TGTGCCAGCAGTTTTGCCCATACGAACACTGAAGCTTTCTTT
CASSFAHTNTEAFF
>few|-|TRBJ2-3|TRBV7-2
TGTGCCAGCAGCTTATCTGTCGGGCCACCGCGAGATACGCAGTATTTT
CASSLSVGPPRDTQYF
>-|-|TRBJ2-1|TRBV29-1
TGCAGCGTTGAAGCCCCTGACACTCCCGGTATTGAGCAGTTCTTC
CSVEAPDTPGIEQFF
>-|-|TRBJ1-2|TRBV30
TGTGCCTGGAGTGTATCCAGGGCCTATGGCTACACCTTC
CAWSVSRAYGYTF
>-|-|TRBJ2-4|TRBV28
TGTGCCAGCAGTTCTGGGTACATTCAGTACTTC
CASSSGYIQYF
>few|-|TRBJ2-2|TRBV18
TGTGCCAGCTCAGAACAAGGAGGGCGTACCACCGGGGAGCTGTTTTTT
CASSEQGGRTTGELFF
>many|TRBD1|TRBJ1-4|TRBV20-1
TGCAGTGCTCACAGGGGCGGAAATGAAAAACTGTTTTTT
CSAHRGGNEKLFF
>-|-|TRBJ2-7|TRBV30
TGTGCCTGGAGTGTATTACAGTTCTACGAGCACTACTTC
CAWSVLQFYEHYF
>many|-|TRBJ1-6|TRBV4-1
TGCGCCAGCAGCCGAGGGGGACGGATTAATTCACCCCTCCACTTT
CASSRGGRINSPLHF
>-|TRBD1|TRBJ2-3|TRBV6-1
TGTGCCAGCAGTTCCCACGACAGGGGGCGGACAGATACGCAGTATTTT
CASSSHDRGRTDTQYF
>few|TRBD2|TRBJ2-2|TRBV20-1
TGCAGTGCTAGATTGGGACTAGCGGGAGGGCCGATCGGGGAGCTGTTTTTT
CSARLGLAGGPIGELFF
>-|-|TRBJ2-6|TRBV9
TGTGCCAGCAGCCGTCCCGGGGCCAACGTCCTGACTTTC
CASSRPGANVLTF
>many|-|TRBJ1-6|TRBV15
TGTGCCACCAGCAGAGATCTGGACATGCCCATTGGGAATTCACCCCTCCACTTT
CATSRDLDMPIGNSPLHF